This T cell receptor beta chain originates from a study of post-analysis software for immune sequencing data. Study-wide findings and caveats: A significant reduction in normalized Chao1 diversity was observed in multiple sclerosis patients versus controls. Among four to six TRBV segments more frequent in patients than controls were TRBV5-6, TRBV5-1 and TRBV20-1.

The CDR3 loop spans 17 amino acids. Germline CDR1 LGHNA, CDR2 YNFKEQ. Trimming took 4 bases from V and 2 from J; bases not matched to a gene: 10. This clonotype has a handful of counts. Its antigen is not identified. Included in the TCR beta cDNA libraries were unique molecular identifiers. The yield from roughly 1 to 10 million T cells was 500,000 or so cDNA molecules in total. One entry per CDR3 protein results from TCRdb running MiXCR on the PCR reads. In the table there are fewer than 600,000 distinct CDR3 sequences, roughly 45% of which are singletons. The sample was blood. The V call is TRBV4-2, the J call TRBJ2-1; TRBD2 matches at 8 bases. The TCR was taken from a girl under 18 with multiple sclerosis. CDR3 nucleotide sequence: TGTGCCAGCAGCCGGACCCTAGCGGGCGGAACCTACAATGAGCAGTTCTTC. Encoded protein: CASSRTLAGGTYNEQFF.